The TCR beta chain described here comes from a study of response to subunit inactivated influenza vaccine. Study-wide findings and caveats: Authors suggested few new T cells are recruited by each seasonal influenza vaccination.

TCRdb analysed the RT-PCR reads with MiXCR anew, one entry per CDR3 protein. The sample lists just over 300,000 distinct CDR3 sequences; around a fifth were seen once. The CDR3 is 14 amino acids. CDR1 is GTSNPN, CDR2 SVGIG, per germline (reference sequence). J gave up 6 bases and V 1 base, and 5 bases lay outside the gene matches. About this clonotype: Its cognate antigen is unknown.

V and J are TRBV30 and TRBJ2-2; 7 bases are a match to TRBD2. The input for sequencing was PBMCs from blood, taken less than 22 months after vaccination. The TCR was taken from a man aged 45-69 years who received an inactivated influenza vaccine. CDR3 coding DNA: TGTGCCTGGAGTGCTAGCGGACGGGCCGGGGAGCTGTTTTTT. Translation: CAWSASGRAGELFF.